This entry features one T cell receptor beta chain sequence. The antigen remains unidentified. TCRdb used MiXCR to reprocess the reads, holding one entry per CDR3 protein. The sample consists of more than 400,000 distinct CDR3 sequences, about 30% of them appearing once. The data were taken from a study of T cell repertoires in cytomegalovirus infection. Study summary: Indications of both CMV infection and matching HLA type were provided by public TCR beta signatures. Whole-study results and caveats: Based on cumulative public TCR beta family frequency, carriers of CMV plus the relevant HLA were identified. HLA-C-restricted, CMV-specific TCR beta clonotypes were dominant ex vivo.

The receptor's source is a human donor in good health (CMV status not recorded). Some clones in this sample may be carry-over from other donors' samples. The sequencing sample was made of PBMCs.

The CDR3 spells CASNKGRQGADTGELFF. Here the CDR3 DNA reads TGTGCCAGCAATAAGGGGAGACAGGGGGCGGACACCGGGGAGCTGTTTTTT. V and J are TRBV6-8 and TRBJ2-2; 10 nucleotides align to TRBD1. J gave up 3 bases and V 7 bases, and 11 bases lay outside the gene matches. There are 17 residues in the CDR3. CDR1 is MNHGY and CDR2 is SAAAGT in the germline V gene.